One and the same sample provided the 9 T cell receptor beta chains below, sequenced in a study of regulatory T cells in long-lasting Graves disease (dated by TCRdb to the early 2020s). The library came from multiplex PCR. Sequencing used an Illumina HiSeq 4000. TCR beta libraries were built with iRepertoire HTBI primers and Arm-PCR amplification of CDR3 regions. TCRdb redid the processing of the public reads, applying fastp at Q25 and MiXCR, and retained in-frame beta chains. Every entry covers one CDR3 protein and lists the most common genes and DNA from its rows. Within this sample are 420,000 or so distinct CDR3 sequences, with about a sixth of them counted one time only. About 25% of the sample belongs to the ten largest clones. This sample's time point label indicates: newly diagnosed GD, antithyroid drugs for less than 3 months. RNA was extracted from PBMCs in TRIzol for both TCR sequencing and RNA sequencing.

In addition, the sample was reused for a study of T cells in Graves' hyperthyroidism and ophthalmopathy.

The specimen comprised peripheral blood mononuclear cells (PBMCs), sampled at new diagnosis, from a patient treated with antithyroid drugs. The receptor set was obtained from a woman between 18 and 30 years old with Graves disease. Donor details come from another sample of the same person, matched by shared clones.

This clonotype was counted between two and nine times. The chain is built from TRBV29-1 and TRBJ2-2; D ambiguous. From germline, CDR1 is SQVTM and CDR2 ANQGSEA. The CDR3 extends over 11 amino acids. The germline V and J ends were trimmed by 4 bases and 7 bases, with 7 bases remaining between them. The CDR3 reads CSVVRVGELFF. CDR3 nucleotides: TGCAGCGTTGTCCGGGTCGGGGAGCTGTTTTTT.

This clonotype was observed a few times. The V call is TRBV28, the J call TRBJ2-4; TRBD1 or TRBD2 may be the D gene (5 bases each). The length of the CDR3 is 12 residues. V dropped 8 bases and J dropped 8 bases, with 13 bases sitting between them. From germline, CDR1 is MDHEN and CDR2 SYDVKM. The CDR3 DNA reads as TGTGCCAGCCTCGGGGACGTACACATTCAGTACTTC. As protein: CASLGDVHIQYF.

This clonotype was observed many times. The gene calls are TRBV14 and TRBJ1-1; TRBD1 matches 9 bases. The J segment lost 1 base and the V segment lost 5 bases, leaving 2 bases of the junction unmatched. The CDR3 length is 14 residues. Germline V lookup: CDR1 SGHDN, CDR2 FVKESK. CDR3 sequence: CASSTQGANTEAFF. The CDR3 bases are TGTGCCAGCAGCACACAGGGGGCGAACACTGAAGCTTTCTTT.

This clonotype occurred many times. The genes are TRBV20-1 and TRBJ2-5, with D tentatively TRBD1 or TRBD2 (5 bases each). The germline gives CDR1 DFQATT, CDR2 SNEGSKA (reference sequence). This CDR3 has 13 amino acids. In DNA, the CDR3 is TGCAGCGGGACCACCGGGGTGTTGGAGACCCAGTACTTC. Protein: CSGTTGVLETQYF.

This clonotype has a count of ten or more. The chain is built from TRBV12-3 or TRBV12-4 and TRBJ2-3; D possibly uses TRBD1 or TRBD2 (6 bases each). CDR3 length: 14 residues. V was clipped by 6 bases and J by 4 bases, with 14 bases between them. The CDR3 region is CASRGHPGADTQYF. CDR3 DNA sequence: TGTGCCAGCAGGGGACACCCGGGGGCAGATACGCAGTATTTT.

This clonotype was counted only a few times. The chain recombines TRBV24-1 with TRBJ2-1, with TRBD2 matching 10 bases. The CDR3 is 16 amino acids. Trimming removed 3 bases from V and 6 bases from J; junction bases left unmatched: 7. Germline V CDR1 and CDR2: KGHDR, SFDVKD. The CDR3 is CATSDPPLAGRNEQFF. The CDR3 DNA follows: TGTGCCACCAGTGATCCCCCACTAGCGGGGCGCAATGAGCAGTTCTTC.

As for this clonotype: A read error is likely here: a far larger clone is one base away. The chain links TRBV6-9 to TRBJ2-2; D unclear. The V gene lost 3 bases and the J gene lost 3 bases, with 5 bases spanning the gap. The CDR3 runs to 13 residues. CDR1 MNHGY and CDR2 SVAAGI come from the germline V gene. The DNA for the CDR3 is TGTGCCAGCAGTTACAAGGACACCGGGGAGCTGTTTTTT. It translates to CASSYKDTGELFF.

The rearrangement uses TRBV14 and TRBJ2-7; TRBD1 matches at 11 bases. V lost 4 bases and J lost 5; bases outside the gene matches: 7. This CDR3 is 15 amino acids long. The V gene's germline CDR1 is SGHDN and CDR2 FVKESK. CDR3 loop: CASSLRTGGSDEQYF. CDR3 bases: TGTGCCAGCAGCCTCAGGACAGGGGGCAGTGACGAGCAGTACTTC.

This clonotype was counted ten times or more. The V gene is TRBV6-1, the J gene TRBJ2-7; 7 bases match TRBD1. V lost 7 bases, J lost 3 bases, and 9 bases stayed unmatched. The germline V gene encodes CDR1 MNHNS and CDR2 SASEGT. This CDR3 has 14 amino acids. The CDR3 spells CASTSGGTDYEQYF. In DNA form, the CDR3 reads TGTGCCAGCACCTCAGGGGGAACGGACTACGAGCAGTACTTC.